The 15 T cell receptor beta chains presented below share a single source sample, sequenced in a study of CD8 T cells in Susac syndrome. RNA amounts of about 0.45 to 1 ug underwent reverse transcription with random hexamers. TCRdb reanalysed the immunoSEQ multiplex PCR reads using MiXCR and keeps one entry per CDR3 protein. This sample has some 150,000 distinct CDR3 sequences, with 94% found just once. The sequenced sample was CD4+ T cells from PBMCs. The source is a human donor in good health.

V and J are TRBV20-1 and TRBJ2-2; D may be TRBD1 (6 bases). Germline CDR1 and CDR2: DFQATT and SNEGSKA (reference sequence). V was trimmed by 5 bases and J by 0 bases, leaving 10 bases between them. CDR3 length equals 14 residues. The CDR3 coding sequence is TGCAGTGCTGTAGGGGGAACGAACACCGGGGAGCTGTTTTTT. This codes for CSAVGGTNTGELFF.

The chain combines TRBV19 with TRBJ1-2, with D unresolved. Germline V gives CDR1 LNHDA, CDR2 SQIVND (reference sequence). Trimming removed 1 base from V and 7 bases from J, with 13 bases in between. This CDR3 contains 14 residues. The CDR3 loop reads CASSIVVGVGGYTF. CDR3 coding DNA: TGTGCCAGTAGTATAGTTGTCGGGGTTGGTGGCTACACCTTC.

This chain connects TRBV3-1 to TRBJ2-3; 9 nucleotides line up with TRBD2. The CDR3 runs 15 residues. V trimming: 4 bases; J trimming: 9 bases; junction bases outside the gene matches: 11. Germline assignment: CDR1 LGHDT and CDR2 YNNKEL (reference sequence). The CDR3 coding sequence is TGTGCCAGCAGCCGACAAGGAGTAGCGGGAGAGACGCAGTATTTT. Its translation: CASSRQGVAGETQYF.

The J gene is TRBJ1-5, the V gene TRBV6-1, with a weak D call TRBD1 (5 bases). The CDR3 sequence is 14 residues long. The V end lost 8 bases, the J end lost 7 bases, and 18 bases lay between the germline ends. Per the germline V gene, CDR1 is MNHNS and CDR2 is SASEGT. The CDR3 DNA reads TGTGCCAGCCGGAGAGGAGGGGAAGGCCAGCCCCAGCATTTT. Translated: CASRRGGEGQPQHF.

This clonotype was found once. Here the CDR3 reads CASSTGTSGSAQYF. The CDR3 region has the DNA TGTGCCAGCAGCACAGGGACTAGCGGGAGTGCGCAGTACTTC. This chain connects TRBV11-2 to TRBJ2-7; 14 nucleotides agree with TRBD2. CDR3 size: 14 residues. From germline, CDR1 is SGHAT and CDR2 FQNNGV. J was trimmed by 9 bases and V by 5 bases; bases with no gene match: 6.

This chain connects TRBV7-9 to TRBJ2-1; D is perhaps TRBD1 or TRBD2 (5 bases each). There are 13 residues in the CDR3. Between the trimmed V and J ends, which lost 5 bases and 5 bases, there was a span of 10 bases. Germline V CDR1 and CDR2: SEHNR, FQNEAQ (reference sequence). The DNA of the CDR3 is TGTGCCAGCAGCCCGGGGCTCAACAATGAGCAGTTCTTC. It encodes CASSPGLNNEQFF.

For the CDR3, the DNA is TGTGCCAGCAGTCCTTTAGCGGGAGGAGCCTACGAGCAGTACTTC. Translated, it gives CASSPLAGGAYEQYF. The genes are TRBV12-3 or TRBV12-4 and TRBJ2-7, with 10 nucleotides matching TRBD2. The V gene end was trimmed by 5 bases and the J gene end by 2 bases; junction bases not matched to a gene: 6. This CDR3 has 15 amino acids.

V and J are TRBV14 and TRBJ2-4, with a weak D call TRBD2 (6 bases). Germline assignment: CDR1 SGHDN and CDR2 FVKESK. Deletions cut 1 base from V and 2 bases from J, with 12 bases between. The CDR3 has 16 amino acids. The CDR3 region is CASSQAAGRTKNIQYF. The CDR3 coding sequence is TGTGCCAGCAGCCAAGCTGCGGGGAGGACCAAAAACATTCAGTACTTC.

The DNA for the CDR3 is TGTGCCAGCAGTCAAACTTCGCCAGGGGAAGCTTTCTTT. Its protein product is CASSQTSPGEAFF. This sequence joins TRBV27 and TRBJ1-1; D possibly corresponds to TRBD1 (5 bases). CDR3 length: 13 amino acids. The germline V gene has CDR1 MNHEY and CDR2 SMNVEV (reference sequence). Trimming left V 5 bases short and J 8 bases short, with 15 bases between.

The chain links TRBV5-6 to TRBJ2-1; TRBD1 is a possible D gene (6 bases). This CDR3 is built from 14 residues. Trimming stripped 0 bases from V and 9 bases from J, with 13 bases between. From germline, CDR1 is SGHDT and CDR2 YYEEEE. The DNA of the CDR3 is TGTGCCAGCAGCTTGGAGGCAGGGGCTAGTGAGCAGTTCTTC. Amino acid sequence: CASSLEAGASEQFF.

The chain recombines TRBV3-1 with TRBJ1-1, with D possibly being TRBD1 (5 bases). Germline-derived CDR1 and CDR2 are LGHDT and YNNKEL (reference sequence). V dropped 4 bases and J dropped 7 bases, with 10 bases sitting between them. The CDR3 consists of 12 residues. The CDR3 DNA follows: TGTGCCAGCAGCCTCGGGGCCATTGAAGCTTTCTTT. As protein: CASSLGAIEAFF.

The CDR3 reads CSVVGGVGEQYF. The CDR3 nucleotides are TGCAGCGTTGTCGGGGGAGTTGGAGAGCAGTACTTC. This chain uses TRBV29-1 with TRBJ2-7, with D perhaps matching TRBD2 (6 bases). Germline V CDR1 and CDR2: SQVTM, ANQGSEA. V gave up 4 bases and J gave up 7 bases, with 14 bases separating them. CDR3 length equals 12 residues.

This clonotype appeared a few times. The chain is built from TRBV4-2 and TRBJ2-7; D is tentatively TRBD1 or TRBD2 (6 bases each). Germline V CDR1 and CDR2: LGHNA, YNFKEQ. V lost 0 bases, J lost 2 bases, and 14 bases lay in between. This CDR3 is built from 16 residues. The CDR3 sequence is CASSQEPTGGTYEQYF. The CDR3 DNA sequence: TGTGCCAGCAGCCAAGAACCGACAGGCGGGACCTACGAGCAGTACTTC.

The CDR3 here is CASSIDSGETQYF. The CDR3 region has the DNA TGTGCCAGTAGTATAGATTCGGGAGAGACCCAGTACTTC. J is TRBJ2-5 and V is TRBV19; D is undetermined. CDR1 and CDR2 from the germline V gene are LNHDA and SQIVND (reference sequence). The length of the CDR3 is 13 residues. V was clipped by 0 bases and J by 4 bases, with 6 bases between them.

This clonotype was observed a single time. The chain uses TRBV19 and TRBJ1-1; 9 positions agree with TRBD1. Germline loops: CDR1 LNHDA, CDR2 SQIVND (reference sequence). The CDR3 is made up of 14 amino acids. Unmatched junction bases numbered 0, after V lost 3 bases and J lost 1 base. The CDR3 reads CASSMTGGNTEAFF. In nucleotides, the CDR3 is TGTGCCAGTAGTATGACAGGGGGGAACACTGAAGCTTTCTTT.